Listed below are T cell receptor beta chains from one sample, sequenced in a study of cytomegalovirus exposure and HLA in healthy donors. Clones were read by immunoSEQ multiplex PCR, and TCRdb kept only the in-frame ones, dropping some. The sample includes about 130,000 clones, roughly 74% of them seen just once. The source material was PBMCs. The receptor set was obtained from a woman in her fifties or sixties in good health and CMV-seropositive. CDR3s include the opening cysteine and the closing phenylalanine or tryptophan. Fields, in order: D gene, J gene, clone size, V gene, CDR3 protein, CDR3 DNA. The D gene is left open where the match is weak. Where a row states a size, it is once, few, many or the class of an expanded clone; other rows omit it.

- TRBJ2-7 - TRBV19 CASARSTASYEQYF TGTGCCAGTGCGCGGTCGACAGCCTCCTACGAGCAGTACTTC
TRBD2 TRBJ2-1 few TRBV6-5 CATRQAGAGRFF TGTGCCACACGGCAAGCGGGGGCAGGGCGGTTCTTC
- TRBJ2-5 - TRBV7-2 CASSLHGGEETQYF TGTGCCAGCAGCTTACATGGGGGCGAAGAGACCCAGTACTTC
TRBD2 TRBJ2-3 - TRBV19 CASGGVSTDTQYF TGTGCCAGCGGGGGGGTATCAACAGATACGCAGTATTTT
- TRBJ2-1 - TRBV19 CASSRGERVGYNEQFF TGTGCCAGTAGTAGGGGGGAGCGGGTTGGGTACAATGAGCAGTTCTTC
- TRBJ2-7 - TRBV5-1 CASSLGGGIYEQYF TGCGCCAGCAGCTTGGGTGGGGGGATCTACGAGCAGTACTTC
- TRBJ2-5 - TRBV5-4 CASSLGTREETQYF TGTGCCAGCAGCTTGGGAACACGGGAAGAGACCCAGTACTTC
- TRBJ1-1 - TRBV21-1 CASSSRQRHGAFF TGTGCCAGCAGCAGCCGCCAAAGGCACGGGGCTTTCTTT
TRBD1 TRBJ1-2 - TRBV5-6 CASSLTGTGGYGYTF TGTGCCAGCAGCTTGACCGGGACAGGGGGCTATGGCTACACCTTC
TRBD1 TRBJ1-5 - TRBV5-6 CASSLTTGRPLRNQPQHF TGTGCCAGCAGCTTAACGACAGGGCGTCCTCTACGCAATCAGCCCCAGCATTTT
- TRBJ1-2 once TRBV6-5 CASTTGSYGYTF TGTGCCAGCACCACGGGTTCCTATGGCTACACCTTC
TRBD1 TRBJ1-3 - TRBV5-8 CASSLGQASGNTIYF TGTGCCAGCAGCCTAGGACAGGCCTCTGGAAACACCATATATTTT
- TRBJ1-2 - TRBV2 CASSEGRRNYGYTF TGTGCCAGCAGTGAAGGCAGGAGGAACTATGGCTACACCTTC
TRBD2 TRBJ2-2 - TRBV15 CATSRDALAGSTGELFF TGTGCCACCAGCAGAGATGCGCTAGCGGGATCCACCGGGGAGCTGTTTTTT
- TRBJ2-7 few TRBV5-1 CASSLGLHYEQYF TGCGCCAGCAGCTTAGGACTTCACTACGAGCAGTACTTC
TRBD1 TRBJ2-3 - TRBV5-1 CASSFDRGRKDTQYF TGCGCCAGCAGCTTCGACAGGGGTAGGAAAGATACGCAGTATTTT
- TRBJ2-5 - TRBV5-8 CASSRRQERETQYF TGTGCCAGCAGCCGCCGACAGGAACGGGAGACCCAGTACTTC
- TRBJ1-3 - TRBV9 CASSVGRDRNTIYF TGTGCCAGCAGCGTAGGGAGGGATCGGAACACCATATATTTT
TRBD2 TRBJ2-5 - TRBV15 CATSRDPPGLARETQYF TGTGCCACCAGCAGAGATCCCCCGGGACTAGCGAGAGAGACCCAGTACTTC
TRBD1 TRBJ1-2 - TRBV30 CAWINRGRDYGYTF TGTGCCTGGATCAACAGGGGCCGGGACTATGGCTACACCTTC
TRBD2 TRBJ2-3 - TRBV2 CASSGGGADTQYF TGTGCCAGCAGTGGCGGGGGGGCAGATACGCAGTATTTT
- TRBJ2-5 - TRBV4-2 CASSPGLIETQYF TGTGCCAGCAGCCCCGGACTAATCGAGACCCAGTACTTC
TRBD1 TRBJ2-7 - TRBV18 CASSGQGAREQYF TGTGCCAGCTCAGGACAGGGGGCGAGGGAGCAGTACTTC
TRBD2 TRBJ2-5 - TRBV27 CASRAGTSGEETQYF TGTGCCAGCAGGGCAGGGACTAGCGGGGAAGAGACCCAGTACTTC
- TRBJ1-1 few TRBV5-5 CASILGSGGDAFF TGTGCCAGCATCCTCGGGTCGGGGGGGGACGCTTTCTTT
- TRBJ1-2 - TRBV5-1 CASSFDRSNYGYTF TGCGCCAGCAGCTTCGACAGATCTAACTATGGCTACACCTTC
TRBD1 TRBJ2-7 - TRBV11-3 CASSKSGTGGHEQYF TGTGCCAGCAGCAAAAGCGGGACAGGGGGCCACGAGCAGTACTTC
- TRBJ2-7 many TRBV6-1 CASSENGPYEQYF TGTGCCAGCAGTGAAAACGGTCCCTACGAGCAGTACTTC
- TRBJ2-5 once TRBV7-9 CASNPPSQETQYF TGTGCCAGCAACCCACCCAGCCAAGAGACCCAGTACTTC
- TRBJ2-3 - TRBV2 CASSAESHDTQYF TGTGCCAGCAGCGCGGAGTCCCATGATACGCAGTATTTT
- TRBJ2-7 once TRBV14 CASSQLLGVEQYF TGTGCCAGCAGCCAATTACTTGGTGTCGAGCAGTACTTC
- TRBJ1-4 - TRBV10-3 CAISESGAGNEKLFF TGTGCCATCAGTGAGTCGGGCGCAGGTAATGAAAAACTGTTTTTT
TRBD2 TRBJ2-3 - TRBV5-1 CASSLMVAGGTDTQYF TGCGCCAGCAGCTTGATGGTAGCGGGGGGCACAGATACGCAGTATTTT